This TCR beta chain was obtained from a study of T cell responses to AZD1222 COVID-19 vaccine. Findings and caveats of the study: The donor group comprised mostly white British people and more females; the analysis possibly underestimated clonal diversity.

Concerning this clone: As yet, its antigen is unknown.

Generated by immunoSEQ multiplex PCR, the TCRdb table keeps only in-frame clones and is missing some. The sample includes 100,000 to 140,000 clones, roughly 85% of them seen just once. The CDR3 sequence is 19 residues long. The V segment lost 8 bases and the J segment 2 bases; nucleotides outside the gene matches: 21. CDR1 is SNHLY, CDR2 FYNNEI, per germline. The chain combines TRBV2 with TRBJ2-5; TRBD2 matches at 9 bases. This TCR came from an adult who received the AZD1222 COVID-19 vaccine. Sequencing used peripheral blood, obtained 28 days after the second AZD1222 dose. The CDR3 DNA follows: TGTGCCAGCCTCCCTCCAGGGGGGTTACTAGCGGGCGGACAAGAGACCCAGTACTTC. It yields the protein CASLPPGGLLAGGQETQYF.